What follows are 7 T cell receptor beta chains derived from one specimen sequenced in a study of PD-L1 blockade in urothelial cancer. Method: immunoSEQ multiplex PCR; TCRdb's copy keeps in-frame clones and lacks some. This sample yields roughly 36,000 clones, of which roughly 91% are seen a single time; approximately 2% belongs to the top ten. The source material was PBMCs, sampled around atezolizumab (anti-PD-L1) treatment. All receptors derive from a man aged 55 to 70 with urothelial cancer.

This clone was found once. This sequence joins TRBV11-2 and TRBJ2-7; a possible D gene is TRBD1 (6 bases). Trimming took 5 bases from V and 3 from J, leaving 14 bases between them. The CDR3 is 14 amino acids. The germline V gene has CDR1 SGHAT and CDR2 FQNNGV. In DNA, the CDR3 is TGTGCCAGCAGCGCGACAGGAGGCGGCTACGAGCAGTACTTC. It codes for CASSATGGGYEQYF.

The chain couples TRBV27 to TRBJ1-2, with D possibly matching TRBD1 (6 bases). Germline CDR1 MNHEY, CDR2 SMNVEV (reference sequence). There are 13 residues in the CDR3. Trimming removed 5 bases at V and 7 bases at J, with 14 bases between. CDR3 DNA: TGTGCCAGCAGTGTCACAGGGTTGAGTGGCTACACCTTC. It is translated as CASSVTGLSGYTF.

V usage is TRBV5-4 and J usage is TRBJ2-3, with 10 bases fitting TRBD2. The CDR3 sequence is 15 residues long. Germline values: CDR1 SGHNT, CDR2 YYREEE (reference sequence). V was clipped by 6 bases and J by 2 bases; unmatched bases: 6. The CDR3 loop reads CASTLAGDLTDTQYF. The DNA for the CDR3 is TGTGCCAGCACCCTAGCGGGGGACCTCACAGATACGCAGTATTTT. Drawing the rest from reference TRBV5-4 and TRBJ2-3, the complete variable domain is ETGVTQSPTHLIKTRGQQVTLRCSSQSGHNTVSWYQQALGQGPQFIFQYYREEENGRGNFPPRFSGLQFPNYSSELNVNALELDDSALYLCASTLAGDLTDTQYFGPGTRLTVL.

The chain couples TRBV28 to TRBJ1-1; D unclear. V lost 6 bases to trimming and J lost 0 bases, with 5 bases between them. The V gene's germline CDR1 is MDHEN and CDR2 SYDVKM. This CDR3 is built from 12 residues. CDR3: CASRTVNTEAFF. The CDR3 coding sequence is TGTGCCAGCAGAACAGTGAACACTGAAGCTTTCTTT.

The J gene is TRBJ1-1, the V gene TRBV5-6, with unresolved D. V lost 7 bases and J lost 2, with 18 bases in between. The CDR3 length is 15 residues. Germline CDR1 SGHDT, CDR2 YYEEEE. For the CDR3, the DNA is TGTGCCAGCCGGCGTGGCAGACGACAAAACACTGAAGCTTTCTTT. This translates into CASRRGRRQNTEAFF.

V is TRBV11-2 and J is TRBJ1-2; D perhaps matches TRBD1 (6 bases). This CDR3 region has 13 residues. The germline V gene encodes CDR1 SGHAT and CDR2 FQNNGV. Trimming stripped 3 bases from V and 7 bases from J, with 12 bases between. CDR3 amino acids: CASSLSGVGGYTF. CDR3 coding DNA: TGTGCCAGCAGCTTGTCAGGGGTTGGTGGCTACACCTTC.

CDR3: CASHGEALPSSGNTIYF. CDR3 coding DNA: TGTGCCAGCCATGGGGAGGCGCTCCCGAGCTCTGGAAACACCATATATTTT. This chain connects TRBV28 to TRBJ1-3; D is unresolved. Germline-derived CDR1 and CDR2 are MDHEN and SYDVKM. The CDR3 is 17 amino acids. V was trimmed by 8 bases and J by 0 bases, leaving 20 bases between them.